The sequence of this T cell receptor (beta chain) was determined in a study of blood T cells in healthy people across ages. Together with a sample-barcoded 5' primer, a J-beta primer mix was included in a second PCR lasting roughly 6 to 12 cycles. One entry per CDR3 protein, called by TCRdb with MiXCR from the 5' RACE reads. Seen here are 450,000 to 650,000 distinct CDR3 sequences, less than 25% observed once, and the top ten hold under 9%. Germline V gene sequence: CDR1 MDHEN, CDR2 SYDVKM. This CDR3 spans 12 amino acids. Another study also made use of these data, one on T cells of mothers and their children.

This sequence originates from a boy aged 5-17 years in good health. This chain uses TRBV28 with TRBJ2-5; D may be TRBD2 (6 bases). The DNA matches TRBJ2-7 better at its end, which makes the J call doubtful. Sequencing used blood. CDR3 residues: CATEKGRHEQYF. The CDR3 DNA sequence: TGTGCCACCGAGAAGGGGAGGCACGAGCAGTACTTC.